The 26 T cell receptor beta chains presented below share a single source sample, sequenced in a study of cytomegalovirus exposure and HLA in healthy donors listed by TCRdb under 2017. Receptors were amplified or captured by the immunoSEQ multiplex PCR assay. A mixture of 60 forward primers for TCR Vbeta segments and 13 reverse primers for TCR Jbeta segments was used in the multiplex PCR. TCRdb limited this immuneACCESS table to in-frame rearrangements with V and J called. A share of clones is missing; checked studies link under half to unresolved V genes, and the rest is unexplained. The sample has about 110,000 clones on record, around three quarters of them singletons. The ten largest clones represent approximately 2.8% of the sample. The source material was PBMCs. These receptors all come from a woman aged 40 to 49 in good health and CMV-seronegative.

The CDR3 DNA follows: TGTGCCAGTAGTATAGCCAGGACGAACACCGGGGAGCTGTTTTTT. Translation gives CASSIARTNTGELFF. The chain employs TRBV19 and TRBJ2-2; no reliable D call. V was shortened by 1 base and J by 0 bases, with 6 bases between the two germline ends. This CDR3 has 15 amino acids. Germline V gene data show CDR1 as LNHDA and CDR2 as SQIVND (reference sequence).

The chain recombines TRBV20-1 with TRBJ2-5, with a possible D match to TRBD1 (5 bases). The CDR3 extends over 11 amino acids. Germline loops: CDR1 DFQATT, CDR2 SNEGSKA (reference sequence). CDR3 residues: CSLNRGETQYF. In DNA form, the CDR3 reads TGCAGCCTTAATAGGGGAGAGACCCAGTACTTC.

V is TRBV7-2 and J is TRBJ1-4; 9 bases fit TRBD1. V gave up 5 bases and J gave up 5 bases; unmatched junction bases: 6. CDR3 length: 15 residues. Per germline, CDR1 SGHTA and CDR2 FQGNSA. Here the CDR3 DNA reads TGTGCCAGCAGCCTCAGACAGGGGGGCAATGAAAAACTGTTTTTT. Its protein is CASSLRQGGNEKLFF.

J is TRBJ1-5 and V is TRBV6-1; TRBD1 is a possible D gene (5 bases). The germline V gene encodes CDR1 MNHNS and CDR2 SASEGT. Trimming took 8 bases from V and 3 from J, leaving 17 bases between them. The CDR3 runs to 15 residues. The CDR3 DNA reads as TGTGCCAGCGGCCCAACTACTGGGGCCAATCAGCCCCAGCATTTT. Protein product: CASGPTTGANQPQHF.

This clone was observed a single time. The gene calls are TRBV28 and TRBJ2-1, with 8 nucleotides matching TRBD1. CDR1 is MDHEN, CDR2 SYDVKM, per germline. The CDR3 consists of 15 residues. V trimming: 5 bases; J trimming: 6 bases; junction bases outside the gene matches: 9. CDR3 sequence (DNA): TGTGCCAGCAGTATCCTTTCAGGGGGCCTCAATGAGCAGTTCTTC. It yields the protein CASSILSGGLNEQFF.

This chain joins TRBV11-2 and TRBJ1-2; D is unclear. From germline, CDR1 is SGHAT and CDR2 FQNNGV. V gave up 2 bases and J gave up 9 bases, with 10 bases separating them. The length of the CDR3 is 12 residues. CDR3 bases: TGTGCCAGCAGCTTATACGAGGGTCGCTACACCTTC. Its translation is CASSLYEGRYTF.

This rearrangement joins TRBV6-1 to TRBJ2-1, with D possibly being TRBD2 (5 bases). Germline V lookup: CDR1 MNHNS, CDR2 SASEGT. CDR3 length: 14 residues. The V end was cut by 6 bases, the J end by 1 base, with 10 bases between. Here the CDR3 DNA reads TGTGCCAGCAGGGGGAGCGGATCCTACAATGAGCAGTTCTTC. Amino acid sequence: CASRGSGSYNEQFF.

This chain connects TRBV29-1 to TRBJ2-7, with D possibly TRBD2 on 6 matching bases. The CDR3 has 14 amino acids. With 4 bases removed from V and 4 bases from J, the gap between germline ends came to 17 bases. The germline gives CDR1 SQVTM, CDR2 ANQGSEA. The CDR3 region is CSVVGQPGGYEQYF. In DNA, the CDR3 is TGCAGCGTTGTTGGGCAGCCAGGAGGGTACGAGCAGTACTTC.

J is TRBJ2-7 and V is TRBV6-1; D is possibly TRBD2 (5 bases). The ends were cut back, 6 bases at V and 0 bases at J, with 15 bases in the middle. Looked up from germline, CDR1 is MNHNS and CDR2 is SASEGT. This CDR3 spans 15 amino acids. The CDR3: CASSYREGGSYEQYF. CDR3 sequence (DNA): TGTGCCAGCAGCTATCGCGAGGGCGGCTCCTACGAGCAGTACTTC.

This clone was seen a few times. The chain is built from TRBV30 and TRBJ2-1, with 7 bases aligning to TRBD1. Germline values: CDR1 GTSNPN, CDR2 SVGIG (reference sequence). CDR3 length equals 16 residues. Trimming took 0 bases from V and 6 from J; bases not matched to a gene: 11. The CDR3: CAWSVPTGANTNEQFF. CDR3 nucleotide sequence: TGTGCCTGGAGTGTACCCACAGGGGCGAACACCAATGAGCAGTTCTTC.

The chain has TRBV28 and TRBJ1-4; D is perhaps TRBD1 (5 bases). Germline V gives CDR1 MDHEN, CDR2 SYDVKM. V was clipped by 6 bases and J by 8 bases, with 13 bases between them. The CDR3 consists of 13 residues. CDR3 DNA: TGTGCCAGCAGGGACCAGGGTGCGGAAAAACTGTTTTTT. Amino acids: CASRDQGAEKLFF.

This chain connects TRBV7-2 to TRBJ2-7; 9 positions agree with TRBD1. Unmatched junction bases numbered 7, after V lost 5 bases and J lost 5 bases. The CDR3 totals 14 residues. Germline CDR1 SGHTA, CDR2 FQGNSA. CDR3 amino acids: CASSVRDRVHEQYF. The CDR3, as DNA: TGTGCCAGCAGCGTCCGGGACAGGGTCCACGAGCAGTACTTC.

V gene TRBV6-1 combines with J gene TRBJ2-5, with a weak D call TRBD2 (6 bases). The germline gives CDR1 MNHNS, CDR2 SASEGT. The CDR3 contains 14 residues. V was clipped by 7 bases and J by 7 bases, with 19 bases between them. The CDR3 DNA reads as TGTGCCAGCACGGGGATCCGATCGCGGGGGACCCAGTACTTC. Translating gives CASTGIRSRGTQYF.

Comments on this clone: This sample includes further DNA sequences coding for the same CDR3. The chain combines TRBV18 with TRBJ1-4; TRBD1 aligns across 7 bases. There are 15 residues in the CDR3. With 0 bases clipped from V and 8 bases from J, the junction kept 6 bases outside the gene matches. Germline V lookup: CDR1 KGHSH, CDR2 LQKENI. CDR3 protein: CASSPPRQGEEKLFF. CDR3 sequence (DNA): TGTGCCAGCTCACCACCTCGACAGGGCGAGGAAAAACTGTTTTTT.

The V call is TRBV5-1, the J call TRBJ2-7; 8 bases match TRBD1. Germline V gene data show CDR1 as SGHRS and CDR2 as YFSETQ. The V segment lost 4 bases and the J segment 2 bases; nucleotides outside the gene matches: 8. There are 15 residues in the CDR3. CDR3 nucleotide sequence: TGCGCCAGCAGCATAAATCAGGGGGCTCCCTACGAGCAGTACTTC. Translating it yields CASSINQGAPYEQYF.

V usage is TRBV5-1 and J usage is TRBJ2-1; 10 nucleotides line up with TRBD2. This CDR3 spans 15 amino acids. Trimming cost V 2 bases and J 5 bases; bases outside gene matches: 4. Germline V lookup: CDR1 SGHRS, CDR2 YFSETQ. The CDR3 nucleotides are TGCGCCAGCAGCTTTATAGCGGGAGGTCACAATGAGCAGTTCTTC. Its translation: CASSFIAGGHNEQFF. The variable domain in full, with the rest retrieved from reference TRBV5-1 and TRBJ2-1, is KAGVTQTPRYLIKTRGQQVTLSCSPISGHRSVSWYQQTPGQGLQFLFEYFSETQRNKGNFPGRFSGRQFSNSRSEMNVSTLELGDSALYLCASSFIAGGHNEQFFGPGTRLTVL.

CDR3 region: CASSDRGSDTEAFF. The CDR3 DNA sequence: TGTGCCAGCAGCGACAGGGGTTCGGACACTGAAGCTTTCTTT. V gene TRBV28 combines with J gene TRBJ1-1; 8 positions match TRBD1. Trimming took 6 bases from V and 3 from J; bases not matched to a gene: 6. Germline V gives CDR1 MDHEN, CDR2 SYDVKM. The CDR3 loop spans 14 amino acids.

This chain links TRBV28 with TRBJ2-2; weak D call: TRBD1 (5 bases). The germline V and J ends were trimmed by 5 bases and 6 bases, with 13 bases remaining between them. The CDR3 covers 14 residues. Germline CDR1 is MDHEN and CDR2 is SYDVKM. CDR3 sequence (DNA): TGTGCCAGCAGTATGGCAGGGTCCCCCGGGGAGCTGTTTTTT. This translates into CASSMAGSPGELFF.

This clone has just a few counts. CDR3: CASSVGASGSESDTQYF. CDR3 nucleotides: TGTGCCAGCAGCGTAGGGGCTAGCGGGAGTGAGTCAGATACGCAGTATTTT. The rearrangement uses TRBV9 and TRBJ2-3; 10 bases line up with TRBD2. J gave up 4 bases and V 0 bases, and 8 bases lay outside the gene matches. The germline CDR1 and CDR2 sequences are SGDLS and YYNGEE. This CDR3 comprises 17 residues.

Concerning this clone itself: Other DNA sequences of this sample code for an identical CDR3. V gene TRBV6-5 combines with J gene TRBJ1-1, with TRBD1 matching over 9 bases. This CDR3 is built from 16 residues. The J segment lost 1 base and the V segment lost 1 base, leaving 4 bases of the junction unmatched. Germline V gene data show CDR1 as MNHEY and CDR2 as SVGAGI. CDR3 residues: CASSYWGQGRNTEAFF. The CDR3 DNA reads TGTGCCAGCAGTTACTGGGGACAGGGCAGGAACACTGAAGCTTTCTTT.

This clone was seen only once. The V call is TRBV18, the J call TRBJ1-1; 9 positions agree with TRBD1. Unmatched junction bases numbered 2, after V lost 3 bases and J lost 3 bases. There are 14 residues in the CDR3. Germline CDR1 KGHSH, CDR2 LQKENI. The CDR3 reads CASSPRTGDTEAFF. CDR3 DNA sequence: TGTGCCAGCTCACCCAGGACAGGGGACACTGAAGCTTTCTTT.

This clone appeared once. The chain joins TRBV9 to TRBJ2-2; 10 bases are a match to TRBD2. In germline, CDR1 is SGDLS, CDR2 YYNGEE. The CDR3 is 16 residues long. Unmatched junction bases numbered 5, after V lost 4 bases and J lost 2 bases. The CDR3 DNA sequence: TGTGCCAGCAGCACTCGGACTAGCGGAAACACCGGGGAGCTGTTTTTT. It is translated as CASSTRTSGNTGELFF.

The chain recombines TRBV29-1 with TRBJ1-2, with D perhaps TRBD1 (6 bases). Per the germline V gene, CDR1 is SQVTM and CDR2 is ANQGSEA. The CDR3 contains 11 residues. The ends were cut back, 5 bases at V and 7 bases at J, with 11 bases in the middle. CDR3 amino acids: CSVMGHSGYTF. The CDR3 nucleotides read TGCAGCGTTATGGGACACTCTGGCTACACCTTC.

This clone was seen just once. The chain combines TRBV10-1 with TRBJ1-1, with D maybe TRBD1 (5 bases). V lost 6 bases to trimming and J lost 5 bases, with 13 bases between them. The V gene's germline CDR1 is WNHNN and CDR2 SYGVQD (reference sequence). CDR3 length: 13 residues. The CDR3 region has the DNA TGCGCCAGCAGCTCGACAGCGATGACTGAAGCTTTCTTT. Translating it yields CASSSTAMTEAFF.

The chain couples TRBV4-1 to TRBJ1-2; TRBD1 agrees at 9 bases. Looked up from germline, CDR1 is MGHRA and CDR2 is YSYEKL. This CDR3 is 17 amino acids long. The V segment lost 0 bases and the J segment 4 bases; nucleotides outside the gene matches: 9. The CDR3 nucleotides read TGCGCCAGCAGCCAAGATCCGGGACAGGGAGTGGTCTATGGCTACACCTTC. Encoded protein: CASSQDPGQGVVYGYTF.

The J gene is TRBJ1-5, the V gene TRBV21-1. TRBV21-1 is a pseudogene locus. The CDR3 runs 15 residues. The CDR3 DNA reads TGTGCCAGCAGCAAATTTCTCGACTGGAGTCAGCCCCAGCATTTT. It yields the protein CASSKFLDWSQPQHF.